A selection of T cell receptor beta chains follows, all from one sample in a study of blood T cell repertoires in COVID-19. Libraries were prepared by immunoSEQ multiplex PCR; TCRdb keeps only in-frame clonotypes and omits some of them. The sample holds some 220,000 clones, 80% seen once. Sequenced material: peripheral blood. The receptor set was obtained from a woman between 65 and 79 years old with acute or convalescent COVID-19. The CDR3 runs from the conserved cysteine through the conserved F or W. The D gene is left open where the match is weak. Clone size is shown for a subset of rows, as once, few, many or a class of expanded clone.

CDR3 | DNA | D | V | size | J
CASSPGDGSLYNQPQHF | TGTGCCAGCAGCCCAGGGGACGGTTCATTATACAATCAGCCCCAGCATTTT | NA | TRBV9 | NA | TRBJ1-5
CASSLGLSGGAADTQYF | TGCGCCAGCAGCCTGGGCCTTAGCGGGGGGGCGGCAGATACGCAGTATTTT | TRBD2 | TRBV5-1 | once | TRBJ2-3
CARPPGQGRTEAFF | TGCGCCAGACCCCCTGGACAGGGGAGGACTGAAGCTTTCTTT | TRBD1 | TRBV10-1 | NA | TRBJ1-1
CATSRDRVQGGGYTGELFF | TGTGCCACCAGCAGAGATCGTGTGCAGGGCGGGGGGTACACCGGGGAGCTGTTTTTT | TRBD2 | TRBV15 | NA | TRBJ2-2
CATTRGSGANVLTF | TGTGCCACGACCCGGGGCTCTGGGGCCAACGTCCTGACTTTC | NA | TRBV7-2 | NA | TRBJ2-6
CASSLGGEYGYTF | TGTGCCAGCAGCTTGGGGGGAGAGTATGGCTACACCTTC | NA | TRBV5-4 | NA | TRBJ1-2
CASSLYPGNTIYF | TGTGCCAGCAGCTTGTATCCTGGAAACACCATATATTTT | NA | TRBV7-8 | few | TRBJ1-3
CAIMPGGGEETQYF | TGTGCCATCATGCCAGGAGGCGGAGAAGAGACCCAGTACTTC | NA | TRBV10-3 | NA | TRBJ2-5
CASSPDLEGNTIYF | TGTGCCAGCAGCCCGGACTTGGAGGGTAACACCATATATTTT | NA | TRBV5-4 | few | TRBJ1-3
CASSIAGQGENQPQHF | TGTGCCAGTAGTATAGCCGGACAGGGCGAAAATCAGCCCCAGCATTTT | TRBD1 | TRBV19 | NA | TRBJ1-5
CASSGGRGRSPGSYGYTF | TGTGCCAGCAGTGGGGGAAGGGGTCGGTCCCCCGGTTCCTATGGCTACACCTTC | NA | TRBV2 | once | TRBJ1-2
CASSLAGEGTYNEQFF | TGTGCCAGCAGCTTGGCCGGAGAGGGAACCTACAATGAGCAGTTCTTC | NA | TRBV5-6 | NA | TRBJ2-1
CASSEGTGALYGYTF | TGTGCCAGCAGTGAAGGGACAGGGGCCCTCTATGGCTACACCTTC | TRBD1 | TRBV6-1 | few | TRBJ1-2
CASSADTYNEQFF | TGCGCCAGCAGCGCCGACACTTACAATGAGCAGTTCTTC | NA | TRBV5-1 | NA | TRBJ2-1